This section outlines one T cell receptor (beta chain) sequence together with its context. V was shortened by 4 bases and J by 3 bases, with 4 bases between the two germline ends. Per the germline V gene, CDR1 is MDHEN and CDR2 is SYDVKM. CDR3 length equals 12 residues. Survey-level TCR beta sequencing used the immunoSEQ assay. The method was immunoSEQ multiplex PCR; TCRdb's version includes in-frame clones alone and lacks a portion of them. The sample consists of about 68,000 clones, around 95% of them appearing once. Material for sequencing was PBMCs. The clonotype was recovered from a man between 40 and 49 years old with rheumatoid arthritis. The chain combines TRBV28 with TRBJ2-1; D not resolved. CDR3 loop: CASSWGYNEQFF. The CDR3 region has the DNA TGTGCCAGCAGTTGGGGCTACAATGAGCAGTTCTTC.